Here is one T cell receptor (beta chain) with its context. Methods used by the authors: Nucleated cell number was recorded as an estimate derived from reference gene primer amplification. Only in-frame clones appear in the TCRdb table, and some are missing; sequencing was by immunoSEQ multiplex PCR. The D gene and trimming were derived from the DNA, and the V and J assignments and clone size from that table. The profile shows 300,000 to 400,000 clones, 70% to 90% of them singletons. The data derive from a study of blood T cell repertoires in COVID-19. Study as a whole: Spain, Italy and the United States supplied samples that represented acute and convalescent COVID-19.

Germline CDR1 reads GTSNPN; CDR2 reads SVGIG (reference sequence). The CDR3 covers 14 residues. V lost 4 bases to trimming and J lost 4 bases; unmatched junction nucleotides: 7. The sample comprised peripheral blood. The rearrangement uses TRBV30 and TRBJ1-5, with 7 bases that match TRBD1. The sequence came from a woman in her forties or fifties with active or convalescent COVID-19. CDR3 residues: CAWKPGTANQPQHF. CDR3 coding DNA: TGTGCCTGGAAACCCGGGACAGCTAATCAGCCCCAGCATTTT.